Sequencing of this TCR beta chain was carried out in a study of T-cell memory formation after mild COVID-19 (dated by TCRdb to the early 2020s). With regard to the full study: TCR sequence clusters from the two donors were found to be largely donor specific. The cohort was made up of two young adult volunteers, one female and one male, who were previously healthy. In a couple of donors, T-cell clones that expanded and contracted after mild COVID-19 were followed by sequencing TCRalpha and TCRbeta repertoires longitudinally. Study-wide conclusions, independent of this receptor: From day 15 to 85, contracting clones showed balanced CD4/CD8 phenotypes, whereas a second wave of clones that expanded from day 15 to 37 leaned towards CD4+. Only a couple of mild cases were covered in the study, and larger cohorts including severe cases with pre-infection samples were considered necessary. Some responding clones were found in pre-infection memory, which suggests that pre-existing cross-reactive memory T cells took part in the SARS-CoV-2 response. Contracting CD4+ clones were found mainly in CM and EM memory subsets, while CD8+ clones were enriched in EMRA. SARS-CoV-2 specificity of the second-wave clones peaking on day 37 was not confirmed.

The sequencing machine was an Illumina NovaSeq 6000. cDNA libraries for TCRalpha and TCRbeta were prepared by 5'RACE using constant-segment primers, with sample barcodes and unique molecular identifiers added. Trizol reagent was used to extract RNA from every sample. Libraries were amplified in two PCR steps, with a second sample barcode and Illumina TruSeq adapters added in the second step. Libraries were sequenced on an Illumina NovaSeq with 2 x 150 bp paired-end reads. Per the original workflow: With migec v1.2.7, reads were demultiplexed and then collapsed into UMI-guided consensus sequences. Using mixcr v2.1.11, UMI consensuses were aligned to TRA and TRB V and J templates and then assembled into clonotypes. A clonotype was counted as expanded or contracted only if both edgeR and NoisET called the change significant, with noise models trained on biological replicates. For edgeR calls, the thresholds were a false discovery rate-adjusted p below 0.01 and a log2 fold-change of 1. As an exploratory analysis of dynamics, max-normalized trajectories of the 1000 most abundant clonotypes were examined with PCA combined with hierarchical clustering. Separately sequenced CD4+ and CD8+ repertoires were used to assign the CD4 or CD8 phenotype of responding clones. The raw public data were reprocessed by TCRdb itself: fastp quality trimming at Q25, MiXCR clonotype calling, in-frame beta chains only. CDR3 protein sequences are deduplicated, and each keeps its most common genes and DNA. These V and J calls derive from TCRdb rather than the authors' analysis. The sample table lists fewer than 250,000 distinct CDR3 sequences, over 9.5% of them with a count of one. Jointly, the top ten make up roughly 3.2% of the sample.

This clonotype was counted only a few times. Its cognate antigen has yet to be identified. Base qualities are not at hand, and no much larger clone is one base apart. PBMCs were isolated by Ficoll-Paque density gradient centrifugation. A distance of 18 bases separates the germline ends of V and J, which lose 7 bases and 5 bases respectively. The CDR3 runs 15 residues from the cysteine to the phenylalanine. Only the CDR3 part of the read is kept: 45 bases, read in frame from the first base. Material for sequencing was PBMCs or a T cell subset sorted from them (not recorded which). This TCR came from a man aged 18 to 35 who had mild COVID-19 (a few samples of this study predate the infection). The sample titles of this study are shuffled in the database, so cell type and time point are left out; the donor was told from shared clones. The chain was built from TRBV12-3 or TRBV12-4 and TRBJ2-1, with TRBD2 tentatively as D gene (6 bases match). The DNA reads TGTGCCAGCAACGACTGGGGGACGGGGGACAATGAGCAGTTCTTC. This encodes CASNDWGTGDNEQFF.